The T cell receptor beta chain described here comes from a study of T cells in Graves' hyperthyroidism and ophthalmopathy. Study outcomes and limitations: Most clonotypes that expanded in the thyroid above 0.001 also showed up in blood.

An absence of ophthalmopathy progression within 18 months meant stable Graves' hyperthyroidism. Orbital computed tomography and thyroid ultrasound, together with serum TRAb and thyroxine and clinical symptoms, were used for diagnoses. There were TCR beta CDR3 regions amplified from RNA transcripts. In the first-round RT-PCR of the TCR CDR3, the HTBI primer set was used. TCRdb re-called the multiplex PCR reads through MiXCR, storing one row per CDR3 protein. The table records about 740,000 distinct CDR3 sequences, 13% to 15% of them present only once. Note on this clonotype: Antigen specificity is unknown.

Germline CDR1 reads MNHNS; CDR2 reads SASEGT. CDR3 length: 17 residues. Trimming cost V 1 base and J 4 bases, with 17 bases left between them. This TCR was sampled from a woman younger than 30 with Graves' hyperthyroidism. Sequenced sample: blood. V is TRBV6-1 and J is TRBJ2-1; D may be TRBD2 (7 bases). CDR3 in amino acids: CASSEGGAGAQYNEQFF. The CDR3 region has the DNA TGTGCCAGCAGTGAAGGGGGGGCGGGAGCCCAATACAATGAGCAGTTCTTC.